The 10 T cell receptor beta chains below all came from one sample that was sequenced in a study of T cell changes during pregnancy in multiple sclerosis. The repertoire was sequenced with immunoSEQ multiplex PCR; TCRdb's copy has only in-frame clones and lacks some. Of 50,000 or so clones in the sample, approximately 92% were seen once. Sequenced material: CD8+ T cells from peripheral blood mononuclear cells, taken after pregnancy. These receptors were obtained from a female donor with multiple sclerosis, enrolled in a pregnancy study.

This clone was observed a few times. The CDR3 coding sequence is TGTGCCAGCAGCTTAGCGTCGGGGGGACCCTCCTACGAGCAGTACTTC. Amino acids: CASSLASGGPSYEQYF. The J gene is TRBJ2-7, the V gene TRBV11-1, with TRBD2 matching over 7 bases. The germline gives CDR1 SGHAT, CDR2 FQDESV (reference sequence). J was trimmed by 0 bases and V by 0 bases; bases with no gene match: 5. The CDR3 spans 16 residues. Supplemented by reference TRBV11-1 and TRBJ2-7, the full variable domain reads EAEVAQSPRYKITEKSQAVAFWCDPISGHATLYWYRQILGQGPELLVQFQDESVVDDSQLPKDRFSAERLKGVDSTLKIQPAELGDSAMYLCASSLASGGPSYEQYFGPGTRLTVT.

This sequence joins TRBV4-1 and TRBJ2-7; possible D gene TRBD1, 6 bases. Between the trimmed V and J ends, which lost 4 bases and 3 bases, there was a span of 13 bases. The germline gives CDR1 MGHRA, CDR2 YSYEKL. This CDR3 region has 14 residues. The CDR3 nucleotides are TGCGCCAGCAGCCCCGTTGAGGGACACTACGAGCAGTACTTC. This gives the protein CASSPVEGHYEQYF.

This clone occurred once. J is TRBJ2-7 and V is TRBV27; 7 nucleotides align to TRBD1. This CDR3 has 14 amino acids. Germline V gene lookup returns CDR1 MNHEY and CDR2 SMNVEV (reference sequence). J gave up 3 bases and V 5 bases, and 7 bases lay outside the gene matches. The CDR3 DNA follows: TGTGCCAGCAGTCTAGACAGGGTGGGCTACGAGCAGTACTTC. This encodes CASSLDRVGYEQYF.

A single count supports this clone. The chain uses TRBV27 and TRBJ2-1; TRBD2 matches 9 bases. The CDR3 runs to 17 residues. Germline V gene lookup returns CDR1 MNHEY and CDR2 SMNVEV (reference sequence). The trim removed 0 bases at V and 2 bases at J, leaving 5 bases unmatched. CDR3 sequence reads: CASSLSASGTTYNEQFF. In DNA form, the CDR3 reads TGTGCCAGCAGTTTATCCGCTAGCGGGACCACCTACAATGAGCAGTTCTTC.

This rearrangement joins TRBV7-3 to TRBJ2-5; 9 bases map to TRBD2. The CDR3 extends over 15 amino acids. Trimming removed 1 base from V and 5 bases from J; junction bases left unmatched: 5. In germline, CDR1 is SGHTA, CDR2 FQGTGA. As DNA, the CDR3 is TGTGCCAGCAGCTTAATTGCGGGGGGGTACGAGACCCAGTACTTC. Its protein product is CASSLIAGGYETQYF.

The CDR3 spells CASSADGTSGHEAFF. CDR3 bases: TGTGCCAGCAGTGCTGATGGGACTTCGGGGCACGAAGCTTTCTTT. The gene calls are TRBV6-5 and TRBJ1-1; D may be TRBD1 (5 bases). There are 15 residues in the CDR3. Deletions cut 5 bases from V and 8 bases from J, with 21 bases between. Per the germline V gene, CDR1 is MNHEY and CDR2 is SVGAGI.

This chain joins TRBV6-4 and TRBJ2-1; weak D call: TRBD2 (6 bases). This CDR3 spans 16 amino acids. Germline CDR1 and CDR2: MRHNA and SNTAGT. V lost 2 bases and J 4 bases, leaving 15 bases between the germline ends. CDR3 nucleotide sequence: TGTGCCAGCAGTGACGTGGGGGGTGGGGGATACAATGAGCAGTTCTTC. Its translation: CASSDVGGGGYNEQFF.

The J gene is TRBJ2-5, the V gene TRBV7-6; D is unclear. The CDR3 consists of 11 residues. V was cut by 4 bases and J by 4 bases, with 4 bases left in between. Germline values: CDR1 SGHVS, CDR2 FNYEAQ. The CDR3 DNA sequence: TGTGCCAGCAGCTCCTCAGAGACCCAGTACTTC. Protein product: CASSSSETQYF.

This clone was seen only a few times. The V and J genes are TRBV19 and TRBJ1-2; D is unresolved. The CDR3 covers 13 residues. From germline, CDR1 is LNHDA and CDR2 SQIVND (reference sequence). V lost 3 bases, J lost 2 bases, and 7 bases lay in between. For the CDR3, the DNA is TGTGCCAGTAGTATGACATTGAACTATGGCTACACCTTC. As protein: CASSMTLNYGYTF. The whole variable domain, remainder taken from reference TRBV19 and TRBJ1-2, is DGGITQSPKYLFRKEGQNVTLSCEQNLNHDAMYWYRQDPGQGLRLIYYSQIVNDFQKGDIAEGYSVSREKKESFPLTVTSAQKNPTAFYLCASSMTLNYGYTFGSGTRLTVV.

The chain joins TRBV5-5 to TRBJ2-5; 7 positions agree with TRBD2. The V gene's germline CDR1 is SGHKS and CDR2 YYEKEE (reference sequence). This CDR3 has 20 amino acids. Trimming removed 2 bases from V and 0 bases from J; junction bases left unmatched: 19. In DNA form, the CDR3 reads TGTGCCAGCAGCTTAGGCAGCCTGATACGGGGGGTGGGGTACCAAGAGACCCAGTACTTC. The encoded protein is CASSLGSLIRGVGYQETQYF.